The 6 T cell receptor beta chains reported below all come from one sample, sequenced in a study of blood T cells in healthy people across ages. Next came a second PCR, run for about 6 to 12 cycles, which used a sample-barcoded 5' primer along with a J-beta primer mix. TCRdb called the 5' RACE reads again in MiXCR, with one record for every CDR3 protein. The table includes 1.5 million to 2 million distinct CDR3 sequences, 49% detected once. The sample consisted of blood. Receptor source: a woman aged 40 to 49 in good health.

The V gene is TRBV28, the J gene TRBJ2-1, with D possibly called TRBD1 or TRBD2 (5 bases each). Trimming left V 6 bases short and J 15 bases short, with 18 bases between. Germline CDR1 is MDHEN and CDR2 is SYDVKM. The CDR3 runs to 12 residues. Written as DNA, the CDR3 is TGTGCCAGCAGAATGGGGGACGGTGCCTCGTTCTTC. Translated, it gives CASRMGDGASFF.

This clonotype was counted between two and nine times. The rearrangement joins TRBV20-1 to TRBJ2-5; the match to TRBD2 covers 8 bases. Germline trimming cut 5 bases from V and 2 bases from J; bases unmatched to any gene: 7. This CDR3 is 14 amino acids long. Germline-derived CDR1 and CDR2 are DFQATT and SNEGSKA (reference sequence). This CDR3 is CSALGLAGQETQYF. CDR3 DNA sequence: TGCAGTGCTTTAGGACTAGCAGGTCAAGAGACCCAGTACTTC.

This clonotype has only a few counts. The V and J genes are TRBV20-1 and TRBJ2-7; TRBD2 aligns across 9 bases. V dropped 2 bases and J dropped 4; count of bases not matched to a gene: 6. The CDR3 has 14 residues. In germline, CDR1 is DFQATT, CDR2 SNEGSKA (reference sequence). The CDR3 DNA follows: TGCAGTGCTAGATGGGGGACTAGCCGATACGAGCAGTACTTC. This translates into CSARWGTSRYEQYF.

CDR3 sequence (DNA): TGTGCCAGCAGTACGGACAGGGTAGGCCGGGGAGACTACAATGAGCAGTTCTTC. Translating it yields CASSTDRVGRGDYNEQFF. The V call is TRBV28, the J call TRBJ2-1; TRBD1 matches at 8 bases. Germline V CDR1 and CDR2: MDHEN, SYDVKM. V lost 5 bases to trimming and J lost 3 bases; unmatched junction nucleotides: 15. CDR3 size: 18 residues. The variable domain in full, completed from reference TRBV28 and TRBJ2-1, reads DVKVTQSSRYLVKRTGEKVFLECVQDMDHENMFWYRQDPGLGLRLIYFSYDVKMKEKGDIPEGYSVSREKKERFSLILESASTNQTSMYLCASSTDRVGRGDYNEQFFGPGTRLTVL.

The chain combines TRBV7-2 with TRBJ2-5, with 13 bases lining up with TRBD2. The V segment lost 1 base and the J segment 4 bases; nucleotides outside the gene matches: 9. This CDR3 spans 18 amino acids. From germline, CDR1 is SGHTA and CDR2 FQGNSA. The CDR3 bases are TGTGCCAGCAGCTTAGGAATAGCACTAGCGGGGGGGCCAGAGACCCAGTACTTC. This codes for CASSLGIALAGGPETQYF.

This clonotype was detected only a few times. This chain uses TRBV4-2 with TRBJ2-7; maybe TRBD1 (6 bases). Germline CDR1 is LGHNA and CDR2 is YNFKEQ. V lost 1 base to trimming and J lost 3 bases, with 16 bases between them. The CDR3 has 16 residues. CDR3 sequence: CASSQAASQGNYEQYF. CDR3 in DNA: TGTGCCAGCAGCCAAGCCGCCAGTCAGGGGAACTACGAGCAGTACTTC.